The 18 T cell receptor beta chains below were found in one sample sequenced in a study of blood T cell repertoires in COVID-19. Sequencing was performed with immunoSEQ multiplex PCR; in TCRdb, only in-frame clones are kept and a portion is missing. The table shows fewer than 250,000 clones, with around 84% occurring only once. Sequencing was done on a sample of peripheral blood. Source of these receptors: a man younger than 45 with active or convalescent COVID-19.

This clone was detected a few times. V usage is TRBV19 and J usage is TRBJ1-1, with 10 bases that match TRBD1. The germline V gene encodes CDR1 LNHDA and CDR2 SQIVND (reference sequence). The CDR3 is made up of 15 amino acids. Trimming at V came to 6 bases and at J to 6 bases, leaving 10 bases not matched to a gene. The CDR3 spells CASRSPGQGTPEAFF. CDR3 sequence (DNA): TGTGCCAGTAGGTCACCGGGACAGGGGACGCCTGAAGCTTTCTTT.

In DNA, the CDR3 is TGCGCCAGCAGCCAAGATGTAGGGGGCCCGGAGACCCAGTACTTC. Translated: CASSQDVGGPETQYF. The V gene is TRBV4-3, the J gene TRBJ2-5; 7 bases are a match to TRBD1. CDR1 and CDR2 from the germline V gene are LGHNA and YSLEER. The junction had 6 bases not matched to a gene; V was cut back by 0 bases and J by 5 bases. This CDR3 is 15 amino acids long.

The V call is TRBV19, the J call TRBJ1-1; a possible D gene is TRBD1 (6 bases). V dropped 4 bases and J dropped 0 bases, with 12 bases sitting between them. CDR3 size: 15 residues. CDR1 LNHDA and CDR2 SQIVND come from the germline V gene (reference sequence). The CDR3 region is CASSTVGTMNTEAFF. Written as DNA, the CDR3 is TGTGCCAGTAGTACCGTGGGGACAATGAACACTGAAGCTTTCTTT. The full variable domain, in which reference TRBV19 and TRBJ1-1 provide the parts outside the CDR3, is DGGITQSPKYLFRKEGQNVTLSCEQNLNHDAMYWYRQDPGQGLRLIYYSQIVNDFQKGDIAEGYSVSREKKESFPLTVTSAQKNPTAFYLCASSTVGTMNTEAFFGQGTRLTVV.

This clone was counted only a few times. The CDR3 spells CASSGLLGSYEQYF. DNA for the CDR3: TGTGCCAGCAGTGGACTTCTGGGCTCCTACGAGCAGTACTTC. The J gene is TRBJ2-7, the V gene TRBV28, with a tentative D call TRBD2 (5 bases). The CDR3 covers 14 residues. V gave up 5 bases and J gave up 0 bases, with 11 bases separating them. Germline CDR1 is MDHEN and CDR2 is SYDVKM.

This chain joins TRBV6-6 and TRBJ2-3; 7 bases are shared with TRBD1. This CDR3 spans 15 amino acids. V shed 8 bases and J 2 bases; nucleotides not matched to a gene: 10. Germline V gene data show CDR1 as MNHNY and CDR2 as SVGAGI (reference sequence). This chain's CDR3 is CASSTGATFTDTQYF. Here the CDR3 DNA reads TGTGCCAGCTCAACAGGGGCCACCTTCACAGATACGCAGTATTTT.

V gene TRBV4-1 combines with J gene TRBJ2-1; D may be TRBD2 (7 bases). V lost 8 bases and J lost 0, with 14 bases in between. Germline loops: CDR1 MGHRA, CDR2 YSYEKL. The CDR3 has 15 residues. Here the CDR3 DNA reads TGCGCCAGCTCGAGGGGGGAGGGCTCCTACAATGAGCAGTTCTTC. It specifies CASSRGEGSYNEQFF.

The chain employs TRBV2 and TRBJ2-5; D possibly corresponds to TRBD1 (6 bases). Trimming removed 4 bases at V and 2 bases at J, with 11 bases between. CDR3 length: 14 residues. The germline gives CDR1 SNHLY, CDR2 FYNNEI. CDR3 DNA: TGTGCCAGCAGTGCCACAGGGTTTCAAGAGACCCAGTACTTC. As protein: CASSATGFQETQYF.

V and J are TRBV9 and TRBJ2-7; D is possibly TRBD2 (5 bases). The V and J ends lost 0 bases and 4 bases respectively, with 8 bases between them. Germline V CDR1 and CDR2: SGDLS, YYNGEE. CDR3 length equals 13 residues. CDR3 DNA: TGTGCCAGCAGCGTAGATGAGGGATACGAGCAGTACTTC. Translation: CASSVDEGYEQYF.

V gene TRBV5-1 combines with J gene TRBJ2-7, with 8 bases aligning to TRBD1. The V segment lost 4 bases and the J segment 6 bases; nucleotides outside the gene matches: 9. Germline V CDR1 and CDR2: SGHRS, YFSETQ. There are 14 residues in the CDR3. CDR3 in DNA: TGCGCCAGCAGCGGAGGGACAGGTGTTGGCGAGCAGTACTTC. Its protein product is CASSGGTGVGEQYF.

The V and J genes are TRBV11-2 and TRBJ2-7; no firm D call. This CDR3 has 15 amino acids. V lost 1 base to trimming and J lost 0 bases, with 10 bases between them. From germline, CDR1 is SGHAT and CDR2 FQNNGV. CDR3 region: CASSLGRHSSYEQYF. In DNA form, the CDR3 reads TGTGCCAGCAGCTTAGGCAGGCATAGCTCCTACGAGCAGTACTTC.

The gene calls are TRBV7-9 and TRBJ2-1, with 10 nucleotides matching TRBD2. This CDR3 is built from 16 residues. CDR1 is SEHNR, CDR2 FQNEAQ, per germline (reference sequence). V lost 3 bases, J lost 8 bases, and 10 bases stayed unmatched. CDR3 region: CASSLRWSSGSHEQFF. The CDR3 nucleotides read TGTGCCAGCAGCTTGCGTTGGTCTAGCGGGAGCCATGAGCAGTTCTTC.

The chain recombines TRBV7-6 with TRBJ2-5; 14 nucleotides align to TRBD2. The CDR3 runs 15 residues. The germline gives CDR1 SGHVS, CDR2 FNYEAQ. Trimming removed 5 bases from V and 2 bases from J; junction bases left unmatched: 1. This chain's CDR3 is CASSRTSGGQETQYF. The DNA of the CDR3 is TGTGCCAGCAGCCGGACTAGCGGGGGGCAAGAGACCCAGTACTTC.

CDR3 DNA: TGTGCCAGCAGCCCCCCCGGGGCGGGGGCCCACACCGGGGAGCTGTTTTTT. Protein: CASSPPGAGAHTGELFF. V and J are TRBV5-4 and TRBJ2-2; possible D gene TRBD2, 7 bases. Per germline, CDR1 SGHNT and CDR2 YYREEE (reference sequence). CDR3 size: 17 residues. The germline V and J ends were trimmed by 4 bases and 3 bases, with 19 bases remaining between them.

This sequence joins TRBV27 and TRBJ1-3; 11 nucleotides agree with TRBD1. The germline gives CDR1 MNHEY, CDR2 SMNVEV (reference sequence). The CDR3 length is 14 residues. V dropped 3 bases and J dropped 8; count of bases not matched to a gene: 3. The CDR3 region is CASSFGQGADTIYF. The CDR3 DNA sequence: TGTGCCAGCAGTTTCGGACAGGGGGCAGACACCATATATTTT.

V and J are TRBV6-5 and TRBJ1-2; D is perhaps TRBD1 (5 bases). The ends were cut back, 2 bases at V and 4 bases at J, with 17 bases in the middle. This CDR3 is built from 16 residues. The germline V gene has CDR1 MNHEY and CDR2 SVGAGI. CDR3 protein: CASSYDGASDVYGYTF. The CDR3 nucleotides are TGTGCCAGCAGTTACGATGGGGCCAGTGATGTCTATGGCTACACCTTC.

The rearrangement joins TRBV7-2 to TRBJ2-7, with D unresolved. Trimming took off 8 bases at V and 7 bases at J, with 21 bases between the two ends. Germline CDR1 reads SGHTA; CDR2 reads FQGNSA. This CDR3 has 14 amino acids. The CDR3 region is CASGTPNMGWEQYF. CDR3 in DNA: TGTGCCAGCGGAACCCCGAACATGGGCTGGGAGCAGTACTTC.

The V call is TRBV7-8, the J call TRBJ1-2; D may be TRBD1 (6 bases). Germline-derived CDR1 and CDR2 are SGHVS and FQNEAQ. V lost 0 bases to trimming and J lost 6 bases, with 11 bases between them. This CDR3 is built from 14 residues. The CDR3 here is CASSLAPRGHGYTF. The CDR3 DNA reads TGTGCCAGCAGCTTAGCGCCCAGGGGCCATGGCTACACCTTC. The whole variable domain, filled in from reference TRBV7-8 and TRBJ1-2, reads GAGVSQSPRYKVAKRGQDVALRCDPISGHVSLFWYQQALGQGPEFLTYFQNEAQLDKSGLPSDRFFAERPEGSVSTLKIQRTQQEDSAVYLCASSLAPRGHGYTFGSGTRLTVV.

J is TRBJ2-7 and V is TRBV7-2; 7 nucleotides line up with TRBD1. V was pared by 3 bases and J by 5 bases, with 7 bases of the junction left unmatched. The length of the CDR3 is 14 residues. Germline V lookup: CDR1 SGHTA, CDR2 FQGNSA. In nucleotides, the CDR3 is TGTGCCAGCAGCTTGGCCAGGGGGTCCCACGAGCAGTACTTC. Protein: CASSLARGSHEQYF.